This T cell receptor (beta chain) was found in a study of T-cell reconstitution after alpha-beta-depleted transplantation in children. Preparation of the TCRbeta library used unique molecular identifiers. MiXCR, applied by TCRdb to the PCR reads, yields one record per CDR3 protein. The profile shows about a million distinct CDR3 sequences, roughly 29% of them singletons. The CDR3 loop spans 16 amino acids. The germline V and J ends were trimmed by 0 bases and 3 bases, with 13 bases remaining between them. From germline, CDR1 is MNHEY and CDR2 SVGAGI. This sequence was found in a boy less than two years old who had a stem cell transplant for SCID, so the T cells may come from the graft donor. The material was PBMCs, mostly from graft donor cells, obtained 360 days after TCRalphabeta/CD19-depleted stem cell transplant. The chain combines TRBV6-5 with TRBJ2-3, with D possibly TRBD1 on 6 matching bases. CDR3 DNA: TGTGCCAGCAGTTACTCGATCAGGCAGGGGACAGATACGCAGTATTTT. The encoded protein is CASSYSIRQGTDTQYF.